The entry below gives a single TCR beta chain sequence along with its context. The antigen is not known. TCR beta CDR3 sequences were amplified from RNA transcripts. Initially, a first-round RT-PCR of the TCR CDR3 employed the HTBI primer set. TCRdb reprocessed the multiplex PCR reads via MiXCR and lists one record per CDR3 protein. The table has a few hundred thousand distinct CDR3 sequences, approximately 14% seen once. The data were taken from a study of T cells in Graves' hyperthyroidism and ophthalmopathy. Overall study findings and caveats: In blood, most of the thyroid clonotypes expanded above 0.001 were also present. Ophthalmopathy was told apart from stable hyperthyroidism by a 13 V-J model. Ophthalmopathy, which appeared later, was predicted by the model a median about 6 months before onset.

Trimming took 4 bases from V and 0 from J, leaving 10 bases between them. This CDR3 is built from 14 residues. Germline assignment: CDR1 MGHDK and CDR2 SYGVNS. PBMCs were sourced from more than 9 ml fresh peripheral blood. The chain is built from TRBV25-1 and TRBJ2-7; D may be TRBD2 (6 bases). Sequencing input: blood. This clonotype originated in a woman in her 40s with Graves' hyperthyroidism that later progressed to Graves' ophthalmopathy. The CDR3 loop is CASSGTSSSYEQYF. The CDR3 bases are TGTGCCAGCAGTGGAACTAGCAGCTCCTACGAGCAGTACTTC.